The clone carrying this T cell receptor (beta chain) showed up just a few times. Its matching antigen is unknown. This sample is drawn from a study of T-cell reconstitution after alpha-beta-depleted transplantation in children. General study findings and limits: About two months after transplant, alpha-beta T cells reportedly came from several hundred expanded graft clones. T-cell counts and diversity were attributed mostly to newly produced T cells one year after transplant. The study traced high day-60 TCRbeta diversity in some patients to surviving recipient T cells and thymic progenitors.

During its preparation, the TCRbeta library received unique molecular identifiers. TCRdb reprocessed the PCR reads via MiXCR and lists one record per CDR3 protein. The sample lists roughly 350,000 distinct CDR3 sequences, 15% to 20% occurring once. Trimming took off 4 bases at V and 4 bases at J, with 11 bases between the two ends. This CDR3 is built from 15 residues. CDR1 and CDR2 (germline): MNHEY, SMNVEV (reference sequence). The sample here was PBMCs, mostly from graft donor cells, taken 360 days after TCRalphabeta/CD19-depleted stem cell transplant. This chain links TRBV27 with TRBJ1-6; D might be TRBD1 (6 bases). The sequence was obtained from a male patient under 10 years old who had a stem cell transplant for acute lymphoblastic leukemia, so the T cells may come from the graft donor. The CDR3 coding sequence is TGTGCCAGCAGTTCGGACAGTTTGTATAATTCACCCCTCCACTTT. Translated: CASSSDSLYNSPLHF.